This TCR beta chain was obtained from a study of T cells after yellow fever vaccination. The V segment lost 6 bases and the J segment 5 bases; nucleotides outside the gene matches: 4. The germline CDR1 and CDR2 sequences are ENHRY and SYGVKD. The CDR3 contains 14 residues. Whole-study results and caveats: Booster sampling recovered most clones from primary vaccination (96% CD4, around 90% CD8). Weaker overall, the secondary response nonetheless peaked faster (day 5 versus 15).

TCRdb passed the 5' RACE reads through MiXCR, listing each CDR3 protein once. The top ten hold roughly 17% of the sample, which has 500,000 to 650,000 distinct CDR3 sequences, around 17% seen once. To note about this clonotype: Its specificity is unknown.

This material consisted of PBMCs, taken around 5 days after the first yellow fever vaccination. This receptor was taken from a man younger than 30 who received the YFV17D yellow fever vaccine. V gene TRBV10-3 combines with J gene TRBJ1-6, with 7 bases lining up with TRBD1. The CDR3 bases are TGTGCCATCAGAGATGGACAGGATAATTCACCCCTCCACTTT. This encodes CAIRDGQDNSPLHF.